This T cell receptor (beta chain) was sequenced in a study of T cells in Graves' hyperthyroidism and ophthalmopathy. RNA transcripts yielded amplified TCR beta CDR3 regions. The TCR CDR3 was amplified in a first-round RT-PCR using the HTBI primer set. TCRdb independently ran MiXCR on the multiplex PCR reads; one entry per CDR3 protein. The data contain around 800,000 distinct CDR3 sequences, around 38% of them singletons. This CDR3 has 17 residues. Germline V gene sequence: CDR1 ENHRY, CDR2 SYGVKD. General study results and limits: Separation of ophthalmopathy from stable hyperthyroidism was achieved by a 13 V-J model.

A note on this clonotype: The antigen is undetermined. Sequence at one end of the junction differs from germline and may be a read error.

This TCR was recovered from a young man with Graves' hyperthyroidism. The J gene is TRBJ1-5, the V gene TRBV10-3, with D perhaps TRBD1 (5 bases). The sample taken for sequencing was blood. The CDR3: CASSPWGEERDWPPQHF. The DNA for the CDR3 is TGTGCCAGCAGTCCTTGGGGGGAGGAGAGGGATTGGCCGCCCCAGCATTTT.